The clone carrying this T cell receptor (beta chain) has ten or more counts. Its antigen is undetermined. The data derive from a study of naive and memory T cell subsets. Study conclusions and caveats: Potentially, T cell activation and differentiation skew this RNA-based measurement.

Ligated cDNA underwent four rounds of PCR with nested alpha and beta constant region primers and SP2. Reverse transcription of blood and skin TCR RNA was primed at alpha and beta constant regions. TCRdb used MiXCR to reprocess the 5' RACE reads, holding one entry per CDR3 protein. The sample lists roughly 60,000 distinct CDR3 sequences; 7.2% were seen once. The library had UMIs added by 3' ligation of an oligonucleotide to TCR cDNA. Adult healthy volunteers gave 2.5 ml peripheral blood for whole-blood RNA. The CDR3 is made up of 16 amino acids. Trimming removed 0 bases from V and 6 bases from J, with 18 bases in between. Germline values: CDR1 MNHEY, CDR2 SVGAGI.

The sequence came from a male donor in good health. The chain employs TRBV6-5 and TRBJ2-7; D tentatively fits TRBD1 or TRBD2 (6 bases each). This CDR3 reads CASSYSAQGGVGEQYF. Written as DNA, the CDR3 is TGTGCCAGCAGTTACTCCGCACAGGGAGGTGTGGGCGAGCAGTACTTC.